These T cell receptor beta chains were read from a single sample in a study of T-cell reconstitution after alpha-beta-depleted transplantation in children. TCRdb recomputed calls from the PCR reads with MiXCR, one row per CDR3 protein. The table shows about 690,000 distinct CDR3 sequences, with approximately 17% occurring only once. The material sequenced was PBMCs from the stem cell graft donor, taken from the stem cell graft. The receptor source for this set is a human donor who donated a stem cell graft to a child with acute myeloid leukemia. Both conserved end residues are part of each CDR3. D genes are given only for firm matches. Only some rows state a clone size, as once, few, many or a class for expanded clones.

CASSFMTGGYLNQPQHF	TGTGCCAGCAGTTTTATGACGGGGGGCTATCTCAATCAGCCCCAGCATTTT	.	TRBV6-5	TRBJ1-5	17	many
CASSLGGLTSYEQYF	TGTGCCAGCAGCTTAGGGGGGCTGACTTCCTACGAGCAGTACTTC	.	TRBV7-2	TRBJ2-7	15	many
CANLYRGLNTEAFF	TGTGCCAACCTATACCGGGGCCTGAACACTGAAGCTTTCTTT	.	TRBV12-3/TRBV12-4	TRBJ1-1	14	few
CASTQIFASGGLQETQYF	TGTGCCAGCACCCAAATATTTGCTAGCGGGGGACTCCAAGAGACCCAGTACTTC	TRBD2	TRBV12-3/TRBV12-4	TRBJ2-5	18	few
CASSIGTNNQPQHF	TGCGCCAGCAGTATAGGAACCAACAATCAGCCCCAGCATTTT	.	TRBV10-2	TRBJ1-5	14	once
CCAREPYSGTSGGEQFF	TGCTGTGCTAGAGAACCTTACTCCGGGACTAGCGGGGGGGAGCAGTTCTTC	TRBD2	TRBV20-1	TRBJ2-1	17	.
CASRKLPVNEQFF	TGTGCCAGCAGAAAGCTCCCTGTCAATGAGCAGTTCTTC	.	TRBV6-1	TRBJ2-1	13	.
CASSLASGGAEAREQFF	TGTGCCAGCAGTTTAGCTAGCGGGGGGGCCGAGGCCCGCGAGCAGTTCTTC	TRBD2	TRBV12-3/TRBV12-4	TRBJ2-1	17	few
CASTTGGNTEAFF	TGTGCCAGCACCACAGGGGGAAACACTGAAGCTTTCTTT	TRBD1	TRBV6-1	TRBJ1-1	13	many
CSAREWDREGKETQYF	TGCAGTGCTAGAGAGTGGGACAGGGAAGGCAAAGAGACCCAGTACTTC	TRBD1	TRBV20-1	TRBJ2-5	16	few
CASSLVAGGTNEQFF	TGTGCCAGCAGTTTGGTAGCGGGGGGGACCAATGAGCAGTTCTTC	TRBD2	TRBV12-3/TRBV12-4	TRBJ2-1	15	.
CASSYTLMNTEAFF	TGTGCCAGCAGTTACACACTAATGAACACTGAAGCTTTCTTT	.	TRBV6-5	TRBJ1-1	14	.
CASSLLTTTYGYTF	TGTGCCAGCAGCTTATTAACCACTACCTATGGCTACACCTTC	.	TRBV7-9	TRBJ1-2	14	few
CASSPSGTNYGYTF	TGCGCCAGCAGCCCATCCGGGACGAACTATGGCTACACCTTC	.	TRBV5-1	TRBJ1-2	14	many
CASSLDPGANEQYF	TGTGCCAGCAGCTTAGATCCGGGGGCAAACGAGCAGTACTTC	.	TRBV7-9	TRBJ2-7	14	.
CASSGNGTGAGEQLF	TGTGCCAGCAGCGGAAACGGGACAGGGGCTGGTGAGCAGTTGTTC	TRBD1	TRBV5-6	TRBJ2-1	15	.
CASSVGTSGTIETQYF	TGTGCCAGCAGCGTGGGGACTAGCGGAACGATAGAGACCCAGTACTTC	TRBD2	TRBV9	TRBJ2-5	16	many
CASSPRGGLGTDTQYF	TGCGCCAGCAGCCCCAGGGGTGGACTAGGCACAGATACGCAGTATTTT	.	TRBV4-1	TRBJ2-3	16	.
CASSLAQGAMNEQFF	TGTGCCAGCAGCTTAGCACAGGGGGCTATGAATGAGCAGTTCTTC	TRBD1	TRBV7-9	TRBJ2-1	15	.
CASSSLHPGSGNTIYF	TGTGCCAGCAGTTCCCTTCACCCAGGGTCCGGAAACACCATATATTTT	.	TRBV27	TRBJ1-3	16	.
CSASRTPGTYNEQFF	TGCAGTGCTAGCCGGACTCCGGGGACCTACAATGAGCAGTTCTTC	.	TRBV20-1	TRBJ2-1	15	many
CASSLKNPSNSNQPQHF	TGTGCCAGCAGTTTGAAAAACCCATCAAATAGCAATCAGCCCCAGCATTTT	.	TRBV27	TRBJ1-5	17	.
CSATTGATDTQYF	TGCAGTGCTACGACAGGGGCAACAGATACGCAGTATTTT	TRBD1	TRBV20-1	TRBJ2-3	13	many
CSARGIGYTGELFF	TGCAGTGCTAGAGGAATCGGTTACACCGGGGAGCTGTTTTTT	.	TRBV20-1	TRBJ2-2	14	many
CASLKGRGPDNEQFF	TGTGCCAGCCTTAAGGGCAGGGGGCCCGACAATGAGCAGTTCTTC	.	TRBV21-1	TRBJ2-1	15	few
CASSIDRDTNYEQYF	TGTGCCAGTAGTATTGATAGGGACACCAACTACGAGCAGTACTTC	.	TRBV19	TRBJ2-7	15	many
CASRKDRLNTEAFF	TGCGCCAGCAGGAAGGACAGACTGAACACTGAAGCTTTCTTT	.	TRBV4-1	TRBJ1-1	14	few
CASTTPNTEAFF	TGTGCCAGCACCACCCCGAACACTGAAGCTTTCTTT	.	TRBV5-5	TRBJ1-1	12	many
CSATGGGGALIYEQYF	TGCAGTGCCACCGGAGGCGGGGGGGCCCTAATCTACGAGCAGTACTTC	TRBD2	TRBV20-1	TRBJ2-7	16	many
CASSADGQGPFGRQNIQYF	TGTGCCAGCAGCGCCGACGGACAGGGTCCCTTCGGTCGCCAAAACATTCAGTACTTC	TRBD1	TRBV3-1	TRBJ2-4	19	.
CASLNDGRLTTDTQYF	TGTGCCAGCCTAAATGATGGCAGGCTTACCACAGATACGCAGTATTTT	.	TRBV28	TRBJ2-3	16	.